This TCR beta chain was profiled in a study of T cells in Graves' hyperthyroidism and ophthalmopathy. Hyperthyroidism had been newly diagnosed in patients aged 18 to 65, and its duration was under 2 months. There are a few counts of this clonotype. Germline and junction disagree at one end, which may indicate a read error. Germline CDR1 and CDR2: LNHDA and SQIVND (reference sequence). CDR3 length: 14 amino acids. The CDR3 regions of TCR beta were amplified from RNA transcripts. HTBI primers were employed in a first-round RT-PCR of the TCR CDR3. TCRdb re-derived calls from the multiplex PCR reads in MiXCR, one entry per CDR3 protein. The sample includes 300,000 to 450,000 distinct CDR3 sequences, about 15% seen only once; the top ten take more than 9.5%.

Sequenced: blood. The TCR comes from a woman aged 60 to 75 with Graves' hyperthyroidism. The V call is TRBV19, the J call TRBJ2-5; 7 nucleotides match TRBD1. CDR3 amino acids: CASSIGTGRETRYF. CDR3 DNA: TGTGCCAGTAGTATAGGGACAGGACGAGAGACCCGGTACTTC.